This entry features one T cell receptor (beta chain) sequence. V gave up 4 bases and J gave up 4 bases; unmatched junction bases: 11. Germline loops: CDR1 SGHNT, CDR2 YYREEE (reference sequence). This CDR3 contains 15 residues. This entry belongs to a study of blood T cell repertoires in COVID-19. Study-level information: Both acute and convalescent COVID-19 samples were obtained from the United States, Italy and Spain.

Study members were between about 18 and 100 years old and lived in over 20 US regions. Recovery among Cohort 3 donors was established by two negative PCRs, clearance, or symptom resolution. TCRdb keeps only in-frame clones here, not all; method: immunoSEQ multiplex PCR. The table has about 250,000 clones, about nine tenths seen once. The chain recombines TRBV5-4 with TRBJ2-7; the match to TRBD2 covers 7 bases. Sequencing was performed on PBMCs or T cells enriched from blood (not recorded which). The receptor's source is a woman younger than 30 who had recovered from COVID-19. The CDR3 spells CASSHLGTGGYEQYF. For the CDR3, the DNA is TGTGCCAGCAGCCACCTGGGGACGGGAGGATACGAGCAGTACTTC.